The source of this T cell receptor (beta chain) is a study of T cell responses to AZD1222 COVID-19 vaccine. The study, taken as a whole, reports: Close to half of all spike-specific TCRs reportedly target regions of the variants that are unmutated. Spike-specific TCR breadth and depth were elevated following two AZD1222 doses.

The length of the CDR3 is 14 residues. Germline values: CDR1 SGHRS, CDR2 YFSETQ. Trimming left V 4 bases short and J 4 bases short, with 13 bases between. The method was immunoSEQ multiplex PCR; TCRdb's version includes in-frame clones alone and lacks a portion of them. Of 100,000 to 150,000 clones in the sample, 85% to 90% were seen once. For this clone: The antigen is not known.

The source was peripheral blood, collected on day 0 of AZD1222 vaccination. The receptor was isolated from an adult in good health. The rearrangement links TRBV5-1 to TRBJ2-3; tentative D call: TRBD2 (5 bases). DNA of the CDR3: TGCGCCAGCAGCCGGAGCGGAGCATCAGATACGCAGTATTTT. Encoded protein: CASSRSGASDTQYF. The full variable domain, completed using reference TRBV5-1 and TRBJ2-3, is KAGVTQTPRYLIKTRGQQVTLSCSPISGHRSVSWYQQTPGQGLQFLFEYFSETQRNKGNFPGRFSGRQFSNSRSEMNVSTLELGDSALYLCASSRSGASDTQYFGPGTRLTVL.